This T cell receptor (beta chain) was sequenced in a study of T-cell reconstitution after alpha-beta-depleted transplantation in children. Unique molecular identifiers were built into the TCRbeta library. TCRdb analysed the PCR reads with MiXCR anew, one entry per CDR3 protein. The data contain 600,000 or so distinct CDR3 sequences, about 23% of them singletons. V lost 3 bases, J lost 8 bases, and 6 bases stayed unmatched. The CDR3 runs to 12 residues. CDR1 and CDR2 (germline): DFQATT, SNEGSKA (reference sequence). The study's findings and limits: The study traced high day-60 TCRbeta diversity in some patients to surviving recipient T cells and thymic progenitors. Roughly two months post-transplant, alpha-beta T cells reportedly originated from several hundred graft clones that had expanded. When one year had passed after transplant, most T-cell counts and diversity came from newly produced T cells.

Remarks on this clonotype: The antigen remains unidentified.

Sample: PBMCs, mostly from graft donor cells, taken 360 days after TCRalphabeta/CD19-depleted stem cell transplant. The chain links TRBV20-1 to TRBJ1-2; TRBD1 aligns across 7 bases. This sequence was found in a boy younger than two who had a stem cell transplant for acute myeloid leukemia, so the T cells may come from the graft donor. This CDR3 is CSARDDRAGYTF. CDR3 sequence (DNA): TGCAGTGCTAGGGACGACAGGGCCGGCTACACCTTC.